Listed here are 25 T cell receptor beta chains from one sample, sequenced in a study of shared clonotypes between healthy human individuals. Using immunoSEQ multiplex PCR, the repertoire was profiled, and TCRdb retains in-frame clones only, with some absent. In the table there are about 730,000 clones, 55% to 75% of which are singletons. Source material: memory CD4+ T cells sorted from blood. Subset defined: CD45RA-negative fraction. These receptors all come from a woman younger than 45 in good health.

The chain couples TRBV25-1 to TRBJ2-5; D might be TRBD1 or TRBD2, each matching 5 bases. Looked up from germline, CDR1 is MGHDK and CDR2 is SYGVNS. The CDR3 length is 14 residues. Trimming removed 6 bases at V and 1 base at J, with 12 bases between. In nucleotides, the CDR3 is TGTGCCAGCAGCTACGGGACGGGCCAAGAGACCCAGTACTTC. Translated, it gives CASSYGTGQETQYF.

The chain carries TRBV6-6 and TRBJ1-3; unclear D gene. The CDR3 has 15 amino acids. Trimming shortened V by 5 bases and J by 4 bases, and 15 bases separated the two germline ends. CDR1 is MNHNY and CDR2 is SVGAGI in the germline V gene (reference sequence). The CDR3 nucleotides are TGTGCCAGCAGTCCCGAGTCGGGGTACGGAAACACCATATATTTT. It encodes CASSPESGYGNTIYF.

The chain employs TRBV5-6 and TRBJ2-6; no firm D call. The CDR3 spans 15 residues. Trimming took off 4 bases at V and 0 bases at J, with 8 bases between the two ends. Germline V gene sequence: CDR1 SGHDT, CDR2 YYEEEE. CDR3 loop: CASSPFNSGANVLTF. Written as DNA, the CDR3 is TGTGCCAGCAGCCCGTTTAACTCTGGGGCCAACGTCCTGACTTTC.

The chain recombines TRBV6-5 with TRBJ2-1; maybe TRBD1 (5 bases). Germline-derived CDR1 and CDR2 are MNHEY and SVGAGI. The CDR3 covers 15 residues. V was shortened by 6 bases and J by 0 bases, with 12 bases between the two germline ends. The CDR3 reads CASRRQSSSYNEQFF. DNA of the CDR3: TGTGCCAGCAGACGACAGTCGAGCTCCTACAATGAGCAGTTCTTC.

This clone was found a few times. This chain joins TRBV7-9 and TRBJ2-5, with D perhaps TRBD1 (5 bases). Trimming stripped 8 bases from V and 4 bases from J, with 8 bases between. From germline, CDR1 is SEHNR and CDR2 FQNEAQ (reference sequence). CDR3 length: 11 residues. CDR3 region: CASGHVETQYF. The CDR3 coding sequence is TGTGCCAGCGGACACGTAGAGACCCAGTACTTC.

This chain joins TRBV27 and TRBJ1-2; 10 bases fit TRBD1. V dropped 2 bases and J dropped 3; count of bases not matched to a gene: 9. Germline V CDR1 and CDR2: MNHEY, SMNVEV (reference sequence). CDR3 length equals 17 residues. In DNA form, the CDR3 reads TGTGCCAGCAGTTTAAGGGGGGACAGGGGAATGGACTATGGCTACACCTTC. As protein: CASSLRGDRGMDYGYTF.

Here the CDR3 reads CSARTARYEQYF. In DNA form, the CDR3 reads TGCAGCGCACGGACAGCCCGCTACGAGCAGTACTTC. V usage is TRBV29-1 and J usage is TRBJ2-7; D is perhaps TRBD1 (6 bases). Trimming removed 7 bases at V and 3 bases at J, with 13 bases between. This CDR3 comprises 12 residues. Germline V gene lookup returns CDR1 SQVTM and CDR2 ANQGSEA.

This clone was picked up a small number of times. The CDR3 DNA follows: TGTGCCAGTAAATCTGACGGACAAGAGACCCAGTACTTC. Encoded protein: CASKSDGQETQYF. The chain recombines TRBV19 with TRBJ2-5, with D uncertain. The CDR3 sequence is 13 residues long. The V gene lost 7 bases and the J gene lost 2 bases, with 11 bases spanning the gap. CDR1 and CDR2 from the germline V gene are LNHDA and SQIVND (reference sequence).

The V call is TRBV5-1, the J call TRBJ2-1, with D unclear. V lost 3 bases, J lost 0 bases, and 10 bases lay in between. CDR3 length: 15 amino acids. The germline V gene encodes CDR1 SGHRS and CDR2 YFSETQ. In DNA, the CDR3 is TGCGCCAGCAGCTCCGGGCGAAGCTCCTACAATGAGCAGTTCTTC. It translates to CASSSGRSSYNEQFF.

The chain combines TRBV2 with TRBJ2-2; TRBD1 agrees at 7 bases. The V gene end was trimmed by 6 bases and the J gene end by 5 bases; junction bases not matched to a gene: 9. The germline gives CDR1 SNHLY, CDR2 FYNNEI. The length of the CDR3 is 15 residues. Here the CDR3 reads CASRGQGQETGELFF. The DNA of the CDR3 is TGTGCCAGCAGGGGCCAAGGACAGGAAACCGGGGAGCTGTTTTTT. Using reference TRBV2 and TRBJ2-2 for the parts outside the CDR3, the full variable domain is EPEVTQTPSHQVTQMGQEVILRCVPISNHLYFYWYRQILGQKVEFLVSFYNNEISEKSEIFDDQFSVERPDGSNFTLKIRSTKLEDSAMYFCASRGQGQETGELFFGEGSRLTVL.

This chain joins TRBV11-2 and TRBJ1-4; 9 nucleotides agree with TRBD1. Trimming removed 5 bases from V and 6 bases from J; junction bases left unmatched: 7. The CDR3 covers 15 residues. Germline lookup yields CDR1 SGHAT and CDR2 FQNNGV. Here the CDR3 reads CASSPGTGPYEKLFF. The CDR3 DNA reads TGTGCCAGCAGCCCTGGGACAGGGCCTTATGAAAAACTGTTTTTT.

This CDR3 reads CASRPDRGRMGNQPQHF. DNA of the CDR3: TGTGCCAGCAGGCCGGACAGGGGGCGGATGGGCAATCAGCCCCAGCATTTT. The chain couples TRBV28 to TRBJ1-5; TRBD1 agrees at 11 bases. This CDR3 has 17 residues. The germline V gene has CDR1 MDHEN and CDR2 SYDVKM. The J segment lost 2 bases and the V segment lost 6 bases, leaving 9 bases of the junction unmatched.

The CDR3 is CASSTAFRGPEYYEQYF. CDR3 DNA sequence: TGTGCCAGCAGTACCGCATTCAGGGGTCCCGAATACTACGAGCAGTACTTC. The chain links TRBV28 to TRBJ2-7, with D possibly matching TRBD1 (6 bases). Germline CDR1 and CDR2: MDHEN and SYDVKM. The CDR3 loop spans 17 amino acids. V dropped 5 bases and J dropped 3 bases, with 23 bases sitting between them.

V usage is TRBV18 and J usage is TRBJ2-1; perhaps TRBD2 as D (5 bases). V dropped 2 bases and J dropped 4 bases, with 9 bases sitting between them. The germline V gene encodes CDR1 KGHSH and CDR2 LQKENI. The CDR3 covers 14 residues. The CDR3 region is CASSPWAGYNEQFF. CDR3 nucleotides: TGTGCCAGCTCACCATGGGCGGGTTACAATGAGCAGTTCTTC.

The V and J genes are TRBV7-6 and TRBJ2-4; 10 bases map to TRBD2. Germline loops: CDR1 SGHVS, CDR2 FNYEAQ. This CDR3 has 16 residues. The trim removed 3 bases at V and 4 bases at J, leaving 6 bases unmatched. The CDR3 nucleotides read TGTGCCAGCAGCTTTGGAGCGGGAGGGTTAAAAAACATTCAGTACTTC. Its protein is CASSFGAGGLKNIQYF.

The rearrangement links TRBV5-1 to TRBJ1-5, with D maybe TRBD1 (5 bases). The CDR3 length is 15 residues. Germline-derived CDR1 and CDR2 are SGHRS and YFSETQ. V was shortened by 0 bases and J by 5 bases, with 12 bases between the two germline ends. The CDR3 loop reads CASSLGQGVHQPQHF. Written as DNA, the CDR3 is TGCGCCAGCAGCTTGGGCCAGGGAGTCCATCAGCCCCAGCATTTT. Full variable domain (rest looked up from reference TRBV5-1 and TRBJ1-5): KAGVTQTPRYLIKTRGQQVTLSCSPISGHRSVSWYQQTPGQGLQFLFEYFSETQRNKGNFPGRFSGRQFSNSRSEMNVSTLELGDSALYLCASSLGQGVHQPQHFGDGTRLSIL.

This clone was seen only a few times. The V gene is TRBV28, the J gene TRBJ1-1; no clear D gene. The CDR3 totals 16 residues. From germline, CDR1 is MDHEN and CDR2 SYDVKM. V lost 5 bases, J lost 0 bases, and 16 bases lay in between. CDR3 in amino acids: CASSPAILGLNTEAFF. The CDR3 DNA reads TGTGCCAGCAGTCCAGCGATTTTGGGATTGAACACTGAAGCTTTCTTT.

The rearrangement joins TRBV6-6 to TRBJ2-3, with D possibly being TRBD1 (5 bases). The CDR3 is 15 amino acids. The V gene lost 3 bases and the J gene lost 0 bases, with 10 bases spanning the gap. Germline V gives CDR1 MNHNY, CDR2 SVGAGI (reference sequence). The CDR3 loop is CASSYDRTSTDTQYF. The CDR3 bases are TGTGCCAGCAGTTATGACAGAACTAGCACAGATACGCAGTATTTT.

The CDR3 protein is CASSLQGQNQPQHF. The CDR3 DNA reads as TGTGCCAGCAGCTTACAGGGCCAAAATCAGCCCCAGCATTTT. The genes are TRBV2 and TRBJ1-5; D possibly corresponds to TRBD1 (6 bases). The CDR3 covers 14 residues. V lost 6 bases and J lost 4, with 13 bases in between. Per the germline V gene, CDR1 is SNHLY and CDR2 is FYNNEI.

The genes are TRBV10-3 and TRBJ2-1, with 11 nucleotides matching TRBD2. Germline CDR1 and CDR2: ENHRY and SYGVKD. This CDR3 is built from 18 residues. J gave up 6 bases and V 5 bases, and 15 bases lay outside the gene matches. The CDR3 sequence is CAISSSGREADRRNEQFF. CDR3 sequence (DNA): TGTGCCATCAGTAGTAGCGGGAGGGAGGCGGACCGTCGCAATGAGCAGTTCTTC.

V and J are TRBV18 and TRBJ2-3, with D uncertain. Germline lookup yields CDR1 KGHSH and CDR2 LQKENI. V was trimmed by 2 bases and J by 5 bases, leaving 14 bases between them. The CDR3 has 15 amino acids. For the CDR3, the DNA is TGTGCCAGCTCACCAGGAGCGATAGCAGGAGATACGCAGTATTTT. Its protein product is CASSPGAIAGDTQYF.

The chain combines TRBV19 with TRBJ2-3; 7 bases map to TRBD1. The CDR3 is 17 amino acids. Germline CDR1 reads LNHDA; CDR2 reads SQIVND (reference sequence). V shed 1 base and J 4 bases; nucleotides not matched to a gene: 11. For the CDR3, the DNA is TGTGCCAGTAGTATAGCCTCAACAGGGGTGTTTTCAGATACGCAGTATTTT. It encodes CASSIASTGVFSDTQYF.

This chain uses TRBV5-1 with TRBJ1-3; D may be TRBD1 (6 bases). Germline V lookup: CDR1 SGHRS, CDR2 YFSETQ. The CDR3 has 16 residues. Trimming removed 0 bases at V and 0 bases at J, with 10 bases between. The CDR3, as DNA: TGCGCCAGCAGCTTGGCGGGGGCTCCCTCTGGAAACACCATATATTTT. It translates to CASSLAGAPSGNTIYF.

V is TRBV10-1 and J is TRBJ2-3; 11 nucleotides match TRBD2. CDR3 length: 18 residues. V shed 2 bases, J shed 2 bases, and the junction held 9 bases outside the gene matches. From germline, CDR1 is WNHNN and CDR2 SYGVQD (reference sequence). The CDR3, as DNA: TGCGCCAGCAGTGAGCCTGGGACTAGCGGAGGCCCCACAGATACGCAGTATTTT. Encoded protein: CASSEPGTSGGPTDTQYF.

This clone was seen a handful of times. The genes are TRBV28 and TRBJ1-1; the D gene is possibly TRBD1 (5 bases). The CDR3 sequence is 15 residues long. Trimming pared 7 bases from V and 7 bases from J, leaving 22 bases between. The germline CDR1 and CDR2 sequences are MDHEN and SYDVKM. CDR3 loop: CASMGRATEPLEAFF. The CDR3 DNA reads as TGTGCCAGCATGGGGCGGGCCACCGAACCTCTTGAAGCTTTCTTT. Full variable domain (rest looked up from reference TRBV28 and TRBJ1-1): DVKVTQSSRYLVKRTGEKVFLECVQDMDHENMFWYRQDPGLGLRLIYFSYDVKMKEKGDIPEGYSVSREKKERFSLILESASTNQTSMYLCASMGRATEPLEAFFGQGTRLTVV.